This T cell receptor (beta chain) originates from a study of neurological immune-mediated disorders. TCRdb independently ran MiXCR on the 5' RACE reads; one entry per CDR3 protein. This repertoire shows about 66,000 distinct CDR3 sequences, roughly 3.9% found once; its top ten account for 1.3%. Ten or more counts support this clonotype. What it recognizes is unknown. Trimming took off 5 bases at V and 0 bases at J, with 17 bases between the two ends. This CDR3 spans 16 amino acids. Germline V lookup: CDR1 SEHNR, CDR2 FQNEAQ (reference sequence). Study-wide results and limits: The multiple sclerosis repertoire cluster showed no association with any clinical or MRI feature. The authors stated that larger cohorts are needed. The repertoires of 18 of 34 multiple sclerosis patients were placed by phylogenetic grouping in a single related-CDR3 cluster, which may be a signature. Falling below healthy controls, multiple sclerosis showed the least TCR clonal expansion, while HTLV-1-associated myelopathy showed the most.

The gene calls are TRBV7-9 and TRBJ2-7; TRBD1 might be the D (6 bases). This clonotype was obtained from a young man with multiple sclerosis. Sequencing was done on a sample of PBMCs. CDR3 region: CASSTEDSLSSYEQYF. CDR3 nucleotide sequence: TGTGCCAGCAGCACAGAGGACAGCCTTAGCTCCTACGAGCAGTACTTC.